This TCR beta chain was found in a study of T-cell memory formation after mild COVID-19. This clonotype occurred many times. Germline CDR1 reads LGHNA; CDR2 reads YNFKEQ. V shed 0 bases and J 7 bases; nucleotides not matched to a gene: 4. The CDR3 has 16 residues. TCRdb re-called the 5' RACE reads with MiXCR, one entry per CDR3 protein. The table includes 300,000 to 400,000 distinct CDR3 sequences, around a sixth detected once. V is TRBV4-2 and J is TRBJ1-4; TRBD1 matches at 11 bases. The sequencing sample was made of PBMCs or a T cell subset sorted from them (not recorded which). This clonotype was sampled from a man aged 18 to 30 who had mild COVID-19 (a few samples of this study predate the infection). Cell type and time point are not known. The CDR3 loop is CASSQDRDRGSEKLFF. In DNA, the CDR3 is TGTGCCAGCAGCCAAGATCGGGACAGGGGGAGTGAAAAACTGTTTTTT.